This T cell receptor (beta chain) stems from a study of shared clonotypes between healthy human individuals. Libraries were prepared by immunoSEQ multiplex PCR; TCRdb keeps only in-frame clonotypes and omits some of them. The repertoire consists of around 500,000 clones, with about 80% occurring once and the leading ten covering roughly 12%. CDR3 length: 17 amino acids. The junction had 14 bases not matched to a gene; V was cut back by 5 bases and J by 2 bases. The germline CDR1 and CDR2 sequences are LNHDA and SQIVND (reference sequence). This clonotype was obtained from a woman in her thirties or forties in good health. Some clones in this sample may be carry-over from other donors' samples. V is TRBV19 and J is TRBJ1-2; 7 bases fit TRBD1. The sequenced sample consisted of PBMCs. This CDR3 is CASSPNGDRTSNYGYTF. CDR3 nucleotide sequence: TGTGCCAGTAGTCCTAACGGGGACAGAACATCAAACTATGGCTACACCTTC.